The entry that follows covers one TCR beta chain sequence. Libraries were prepared by immunoSEQ multiplex PCR; TCRdb keeps only in-frame clonotypes and omits some of them. The sample has 150,000 to 200,000 clones, about 81% seen once. The data stem from a study of cytomegalovirus exposure and HLA in healthy donors. Germline V CDR1 and CDR2: MDHEN, SYDVKM. CDR3 size: 15 residues. After removal of 4 bases from V and 3 bases from J, the junction contained 9 bases not matched to a gene. This chain joins TRBV28 and TRBJ2-7, with TRBD2 identical over 7 bases. The source of this sequence is a woman aged 25 to 39 in good health and CMV-seronegative. The sample consisted of PBMCs. CDR3 nucleotide sequence: TGTGCCAGCAGTTCCCGGGGACTACGTGTCTACGAGCAGTACTTC. Its protein product is CASSSRGLRVYEQYF. Drawing the rest from reference TRBV28 and TRBJ2-7, the complete variable domain is DVKVTQSSRYLVKRTGEKVFLECVQDMDHENMFWYRQDPGLGLRLIYFSYDVKMKEKGDIPEGYSVSREKKERFSLILESASTNQTSMYLCASSSRGLRVYEQYFGPGTRLTVT.